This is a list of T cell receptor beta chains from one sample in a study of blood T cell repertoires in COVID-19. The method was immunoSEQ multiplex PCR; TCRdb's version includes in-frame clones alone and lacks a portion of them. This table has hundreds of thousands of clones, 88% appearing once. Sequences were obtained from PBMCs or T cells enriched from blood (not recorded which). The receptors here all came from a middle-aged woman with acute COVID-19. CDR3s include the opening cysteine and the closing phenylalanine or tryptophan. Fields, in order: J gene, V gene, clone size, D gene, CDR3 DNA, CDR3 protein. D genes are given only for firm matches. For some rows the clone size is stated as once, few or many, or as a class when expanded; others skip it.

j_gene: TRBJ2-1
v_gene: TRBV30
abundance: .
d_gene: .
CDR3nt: TGTGCCTGGAGTGGTGGAGGTTCAGTGCAGTTCTTC
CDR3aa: CAWSGGGSVQFF

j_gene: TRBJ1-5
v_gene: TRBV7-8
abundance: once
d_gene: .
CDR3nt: TGTGCCAGCAGCTTAGTAACCTCAGCTAGGGGCTATCAGCCCCAGCATTTT
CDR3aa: CASSLVTSARGYQPQHF

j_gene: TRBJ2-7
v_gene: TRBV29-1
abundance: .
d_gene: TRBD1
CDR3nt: TGCAGCGCGGGACAGGGGTCCATGTACGAGCAGTACTTC
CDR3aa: CSAGQGSMYEQYF

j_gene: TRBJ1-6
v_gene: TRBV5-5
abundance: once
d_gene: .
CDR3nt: TGTGCCAGCAGCTTGTCGGGGTCCTATAATTCACCCCTCCACTTT
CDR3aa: CASSLSGSYNSPLHF

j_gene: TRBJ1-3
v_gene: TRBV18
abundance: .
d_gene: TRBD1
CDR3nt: TGTGCCAGCTCACCACGGACAGGGGGCGAAAACACCATATATTTT
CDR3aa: CASSPRTGGENTIYF

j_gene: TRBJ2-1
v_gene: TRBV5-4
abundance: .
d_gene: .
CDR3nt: TGTGCCAGCAGCTTGAGGGGGGGGTTTACGAATGAGCAGTTCTTC
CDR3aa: CASSLRGGFTNEQFF

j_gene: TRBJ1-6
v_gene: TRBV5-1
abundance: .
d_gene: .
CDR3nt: TGCGCCAGCAGCTCCTGGACAGAATCACCCCTCCACTTT
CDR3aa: CASSSWTESPLHF

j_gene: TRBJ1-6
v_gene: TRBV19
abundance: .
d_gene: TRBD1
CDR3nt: TGTGCCAGTAGTCCAGGGGGACAGACTAATTCACCCCTCCACTTT
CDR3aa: CASSPGGQTNSPLHF

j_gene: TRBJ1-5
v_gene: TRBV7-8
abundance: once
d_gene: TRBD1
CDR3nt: TGTGCCAGCAGCTCAGGACAGGGAGGAGGGAATCAGCCCCAGCATTTT
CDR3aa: CASSSGQGGGNQPQHF

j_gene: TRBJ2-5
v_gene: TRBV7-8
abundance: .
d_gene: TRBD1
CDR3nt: TGTGCCAGCAGCCTGGGACAGGGAGATGAGACCCAGTACTTC
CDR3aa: CASSLGQGDETQYF

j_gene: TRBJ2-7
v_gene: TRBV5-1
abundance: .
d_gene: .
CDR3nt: TGCGCCAGCAGCTCTCCACTACAGGGAACTTACGAGCAGTACTTC
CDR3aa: CASSSPLQGTYEQYF

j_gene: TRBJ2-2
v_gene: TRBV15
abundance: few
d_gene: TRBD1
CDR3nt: TGTGCCACCAGCAGGGGACAGGGACCGAACACCGGGGAGCTGTTTTTT
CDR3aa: CATSRGQGPNTGELFF

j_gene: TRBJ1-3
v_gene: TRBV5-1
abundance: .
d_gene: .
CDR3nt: TGCGCCAGCAGCTTGGGGGACTCAGGAAACACCATATATTTT
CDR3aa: CASSLGDSGNTIYF

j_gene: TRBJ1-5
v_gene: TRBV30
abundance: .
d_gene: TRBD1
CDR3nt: TGTGCCTGGAGTGCCGACAGGGGGAGTCAGCCCCAGCATTTT
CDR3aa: CAWSADRGSQPQHF

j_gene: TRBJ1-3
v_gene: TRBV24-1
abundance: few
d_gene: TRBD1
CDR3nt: TGTGCCACCAACTGCCCTAGACAGGGTCCGGGAAACACCATATATTTT
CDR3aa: CATNCPRQGPGNTIYF

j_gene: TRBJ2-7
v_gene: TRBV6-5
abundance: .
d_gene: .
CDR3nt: TGTGCCAGCAGTTCCCGGACAGTTACCTACGAGCAGTACTTC
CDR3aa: CASSSRTVTYEQYF

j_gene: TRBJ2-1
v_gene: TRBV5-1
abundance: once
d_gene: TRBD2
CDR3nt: TGCGCCAGCAGCCTATACACTAGCGGGGGGAACAATGAGCAGTTCTTC
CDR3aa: CASSLYTSGGNNEQFF

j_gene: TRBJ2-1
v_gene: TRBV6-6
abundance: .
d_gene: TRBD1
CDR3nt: TGTGCCAGCATCCTAACAGGTGGACAGGGGGGGAATGAGCAGTTCTTC
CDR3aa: CASILTGGQGGNEQFF

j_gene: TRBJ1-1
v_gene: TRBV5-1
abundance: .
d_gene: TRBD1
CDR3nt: TGCGCCAGCAGCACGGGGACAGGGAACACTGAAGCTTTCTTT
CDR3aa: CASSTGTGNTEAFF

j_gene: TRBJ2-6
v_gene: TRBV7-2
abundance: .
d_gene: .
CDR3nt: TGTGCCAGCAGCCCAACAACAGGGCCCCGATCTGGGGCCAACGTCCTGACTTTC
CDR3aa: CASSPTTGPRSGANVLTF

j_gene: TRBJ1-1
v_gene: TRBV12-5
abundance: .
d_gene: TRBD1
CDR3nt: TGTGCTAGTGGTCCGGACAGGGGTGAAGCTTTCTTT
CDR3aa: CASGPDRGEAFF

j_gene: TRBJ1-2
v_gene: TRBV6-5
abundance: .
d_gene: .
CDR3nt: TGTGCCAGCACTAATAGGGGGTGGGGCTACACCTTC
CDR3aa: CASTNRGWGYTF

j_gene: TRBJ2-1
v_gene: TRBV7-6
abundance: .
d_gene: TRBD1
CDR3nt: TGTGCCAGCAGCCCCGGACAGGGCTATGAGCAGTTCTTC
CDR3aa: CASSPGQGYEQFF

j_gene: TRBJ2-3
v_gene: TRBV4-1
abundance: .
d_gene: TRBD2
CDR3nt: TGCGCCAGCAGCCAAGGGCGGGGGATAGGAACAGATACGCAGTATTTT
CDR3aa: CASSQGRGIGTDTQYF

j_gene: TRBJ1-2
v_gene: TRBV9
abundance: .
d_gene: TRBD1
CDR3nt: TGTGCCAGCAGCCCACGGGACAGTTACTATGGCTACACCTTC
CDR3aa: CASSPRDSYYGYTF

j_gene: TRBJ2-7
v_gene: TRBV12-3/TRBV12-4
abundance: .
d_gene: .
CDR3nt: TGTGCCAGCACTCGAGGGCATTCCTACGAGCAGTACTTC
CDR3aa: CASTRGHSYEQYF

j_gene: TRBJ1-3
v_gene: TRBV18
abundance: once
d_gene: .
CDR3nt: TGTGCCAGCTCACCACAGAGCAGGGTTAATGGAAACACCATATATTTT
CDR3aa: CASSPQSRVNGNTIYF

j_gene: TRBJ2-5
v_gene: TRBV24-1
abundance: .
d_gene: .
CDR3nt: TGTGCCACCAGTGGGGAGACGGAGACCCAGTACTTC
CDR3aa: CATSGETETQYF

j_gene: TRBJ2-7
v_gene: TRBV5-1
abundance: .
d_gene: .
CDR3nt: TGCGCCAGCGTTCTACCCGGCGGCATCGTCTCCTACGAGCAGTACTTC
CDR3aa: CASVLPGGIVSYEQYF

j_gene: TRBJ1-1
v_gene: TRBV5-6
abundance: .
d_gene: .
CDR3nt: TGTGCCAGCAGCTACCTGGGCGCAAATGTCAACACTGAAGCTTTCTTT
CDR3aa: CASSYLGANVNTEAFF

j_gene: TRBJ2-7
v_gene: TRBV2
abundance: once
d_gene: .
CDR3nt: TGTGGCAGGACCCGGGACACTGAGTACTTC
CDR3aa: CGRTRDTEYF

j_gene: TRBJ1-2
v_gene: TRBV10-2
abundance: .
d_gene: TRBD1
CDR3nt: TGCGCCAGCAGTGGGACAGGGGGGCCTTATAACTATGGCTACACCTTC
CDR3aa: CASSGTGGPYNYGYTF

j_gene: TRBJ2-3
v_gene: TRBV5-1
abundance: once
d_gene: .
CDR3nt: TGCGCCAGCAGCTTGGGGGCGGGGCGCGGCACAGATACGCAGTATTTT
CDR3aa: CASSLGAGRGTDTQYF

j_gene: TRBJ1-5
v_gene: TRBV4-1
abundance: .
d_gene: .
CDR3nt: TGCGCCAGCAGCCAAGAGGTCAGGTTCAATCAGCCCCAGCATTTT
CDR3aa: CASSQEVRFNQPQHF

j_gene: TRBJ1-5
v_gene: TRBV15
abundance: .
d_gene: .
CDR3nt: TGTGCCACCAGAGCAGCGGAGTTCGACCCCCGGCCCCAGCATTTT
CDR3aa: CATRAAEFDPRPQHF

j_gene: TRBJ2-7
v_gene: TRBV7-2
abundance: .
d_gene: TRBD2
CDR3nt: TGTGCCAGCAGCTTTGGGACTAGCGTAGTGGGGATCGAGCAGTACTTC
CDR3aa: CASSFGTSVVGIEQYF

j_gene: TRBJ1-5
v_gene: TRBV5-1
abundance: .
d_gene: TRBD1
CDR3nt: TGCGCCAGCAGCTTAGGACAGGGGACTCAGCCCCAGCATTTT
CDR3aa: CASSLGQGTQPQHF

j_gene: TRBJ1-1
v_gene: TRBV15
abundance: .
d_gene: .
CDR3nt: TGTGCCACCAGCAGAGATGTGGGGGGTGAAACTGTGGACACTGAAGCTTTCTTT
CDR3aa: CATSRDVGGETVDTEAFF

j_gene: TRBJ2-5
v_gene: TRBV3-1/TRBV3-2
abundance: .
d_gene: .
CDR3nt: TGTGCCAGCAGCCAGATCCCCCCCACTGCGACCCAGTACTTC
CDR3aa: CASSQIPPTATQYF

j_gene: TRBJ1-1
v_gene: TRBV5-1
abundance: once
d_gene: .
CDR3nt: TGCGCCAGCAGCTTAAGAAGGGACACCGTCTACACTGAAGCTTTCTTT
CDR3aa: CASSLRRDTVYTEAFF